Listed here are 23 T cell receptor beta chains from one sample, sequenced in a study of blood T cell repertoires in COVID-19. The table came from immunoSEQ multiplex PCR; TCRdb's copy has only in-frame clones and leaves some out. Among over 300,000 clones listed, around 89% were seen once. Sequenced sample: peripheral blood. The receptors derive from a man aged 18 to 30 with active or convalescent COVID-19.

The chain has TRBV9 and TRBJ2-2, with D uncertain. Trimming took 4 bases from V and 0 from J, leaving 7 bases between them. CDR1 and CDR2 from the germline V gene are SGDLS and YYNGEE. The CDR3 sequence is 14 residues long. The CDR3 DNA sequence: TGTGCCAGCAGCCCACAACCGAACACCGGGGAGCTGTTTTTT. This translates into CASSPQPNTGELFF.

Comments on this clone: This sample includes further DNA sequences coding for the same CDR3. The V gene is TRBV9, the J gene TRBJ1-4; D may be TRBD1 (5 bases). With 7 bases removed from V and 5 bases from J, the gap between germline ends came to 9 bases. This CDR3 contains 12 residues. Per germline, CDR1 SGDLS and CDR2 YYNGEE. The CDR3 nucleotides read TGTGCCAGCTCGGAGGGGAATGAAAAACTGTTTTTT. The encoded protein is CASSEGNEKLFF.

V and J are TRBV28 and TRBJ1-2; D uncertain. The CDR3 contains 14 residues. V was pared by 5 bases and J by 3 bases, with 13 bases between. CDR1 is MDHEN and CDR2 is SYDVKM in the germline V gene. CDR3: CASSLDGEDYGYTF. The CDR3 DNA reads TGTGCCAGCAGTCTGGACGGGGAGGACTATGGCTACACCTTC.

This chain joins TRBV24-1 and TRBJ1-4; 9 bases map to TRBD1. CDR1 KGHDR and CDR2 SFDVKD come from the germline V gene. After removal of 2 bases from V and 3 bases from J, the junction contained 3 bases not matched to a gene. This CDR3 contains 16 residues. The CDR3 region has the DNA TGTGCCACCAGTGATTCGGGACAGGGCGCTAATGAAAAACTGTTTTTT. Translated, it gives CATSDSGQGANEKLFF.

The chain combines TRBV5-1 with TRBJ2-7; TRBD2 aligns across 7 bases. J lost 1 base, V lost 3 bases, and 7 bases had no gene match. CDR1 is SGHRS and CDR2 is YFSETQ in the germline V gene. The CDR3 is 15 residues long. Here the CDR3 DNA reads TGCGCCAGCAGCTCCGGGACTACAATGTCCTACGAGCAGTACTTC. Encoded protein: CASSSGTTMSYEQYF.

V usage is TRBV27 and J usage is TRBJ2-3; D perhaps matches TRBD2 (7 bases). Germline CDR1 reads MNHEY; CDR2 reads SMNVEV (reference sequence). V gave up 11 bases and J gave up 4 bases, with 19 bases separating them. This CDR3 spans 14 amino acids. The CDR3 region has the DNA TGTGCCTCAGGTAGGGGGGGCGCCCCAGATACGCAGTATTTT. Translation: CASGRGGAPDTQYF.

The genes are TRBV2 and TRBJ2-1; TRBD2 is a possible D gene (5 bases). The CDR3 length is 14 residues. CDR1 and CDR2 from the germline V gene are SNHLY and FYNNEI. The germline V and J ends were trimmed by 0 bases and 15 bases, with 18 bases remaining between them. In DNA, the CDR3 is TGTGCCAGCAGTGAAGCCCTCGGCGGGCTGTCGCCGTTCTTC. Translating gives CASSEALGGLSPFF.

The gene calls are TRBV15 and TRBJ1-5, with D perhaps TRBD1 (6 bases). CDR1 is LNHNV, CDR2 YYDKDF, per germline (reference sequence). The CDR3 totals 15 residues. The V end lost 6 bases, the J end lost 5 bases, and 17 bases lay between the germline ends. In DNA form, the CDR3 reads TGTGCCACCAGTTTGGGGATAGGGGGATATCAGCCCCAGCATTTT. It translates to CATSLGIGGYQPQHF.

The chain is built from TRBV7-2 and TRBJ1-5; 7 nucleotides match TRBD1. The CDR3 is 14 amino acids. J lost 2 bases, V lost 5 bases, and 3 bases had no gene match. Germline assignment: CDR1 SGHTA and CDR2 FQGNSA. The CDR3 loop reads CASSPQGGNQPQHF. The DNA for the CDR3 is TGTGCCAGCAGCCCCCAGGGGGGCAATCAGCCCCAGCATTTT.

V gene TRBV28 combines with J gene TRBJ1-1; the match to TRBD1 covers 7 bases. CDR1 is MDHEN, CDR2 SYDVKM, per germline. This CDR3 is 15 amino acids long. V shed 4 bases, J shed 2 bases, and the junction held 7 bases outside the gene matches. This chain's CDR3 is CASSSPRQGNTEAFF. The CDR3 region has the DNA TGTGCCAGCAGTTCACCACGACAGGGTAACACTGAAGCTTTCTTT.

This clone was seen a single time. This sequence joins TRBV27 and TRBJ1-5; D is ambiguous. The CDR3 length is 15 residues. V was clipped by 0 bases and J by 3 bases, with 9 bases between them. Germline values: CDR1 MNHEY, CDR2 SMNVEV (reference sequence). CDR3 sequence reads: CASSLSSGNNQPQHF. The CDR3 DNA follows: TGTGCCAGCAGTTTATCGTCCGGGAACAATCAGCCCCAGCATTTT.

The CDR3 nucleotides read TGCGCCAGCAGCCAACTAGCGGGAGGGGGCTACGAGCAGTACTTC. Translating it yields CASSQLAGGGYEQYF. The rearrangement uses TRBV4-3 and TRBJ2-7, with TRBD2 identical over 12 bases. Germline V CDR1 and CDR2: LGHNA, YSLEER. The CDR3 runs to 15 residues. J was trimmed by 3 bases and V by 2 bases; bases with no gene match: 2.

This chain connects TRBV29-1 to TRBJ2-1; 14 bases map to TRBD2. CDR3 length: 18 residues. Germline V gene data show CDR1 as SQVTM and CDR2 as ANQGSEA. The trim removed 4 bases at V and 4 bases at J, leaving 12 bases unmatched. This chain's CDR3 is CSVGGTSGSPGFYNEQFF. The DNA for the CDR3 is TGCAGCGTTGGCGGGACTAGCGGGAGCCCTGGTTTTTACAATGAGCAGTTCTTC.

CDR3 in amino acids: CASSSHGTPRGNQPQHF. CDR3 nucleotides: TGTGCCAGCAGTTCCCACGGGACCCCAAGGGGGAATCAGCCCCAGCATTTT. The V and J genes are TRBV27 and TRBJ1-5; D possibly corresponds to TRBD1 (6 bases). Germline CDR1 and CDR2: MNHEY and SMNVEV (reference sequence). The CDR3 covers 17 residues. The V gene lost 4 bases and the J gene lost 4 bases, with 20 bases spanning the gap.

A remark on this clone: A junction end diverges from the germline sequence, so it may reflect a read error. The V and J genes are TRBV7-2 and TRBJ1-2; D is undetermined. The V gene's germline CDR1 is SGHTA and CDR2 FQGNSA. This CDR3 comprises 11 residues. The CDR3 reads CASSSNWWSAF. CDR3 bases: TGTGCCAGCAGCTCAAACTGGTGGTCGGCCTTC.

This chain connects TRBV21-1 to TRBJ2-2; the DNA was not compared with TRBD2, the D call given in the table. TRBV21-1 is a pseudogene locus. The CDR3 runs to 19 residues. The CDR3 is CASSKFEASGDTNTGELFF. The CDR3 DNA reads as TGTGCCAGCAGCAAATTTGAGGCTAGCGGGGACACGAACACCGGGGAGCTGTTTTTT.

The V and J genes are TRBV6-5 and TRBJ1-2; 7 nucleotides align to TRBD1. Germline V lookup: CDR1 MNHEY, CDR2 SVGAGI. V was clipped by 2 bases and J by 5 bases; unmatched bases: 11. This CDR3 has 16 residues. The CDR3 DNA is TGTGCCAGCAGTTACGACGAGGGGACAGCGCAGTATGGCTACACCTTC. It specifies CASSYDEGTAQYGYTF.

The rearrangement links TRBV5-1 to TRBJ2-1; D call uncertain. Germline V gene lookup returns CDR1 SGHRS and CDR2 YFSETQ. The ends were cut back, 1 base at V and 0 bases at J, with 11 bases in the middle. The length of the CDR3 is 16 residues. This chain's CDR3 is CASSLLSQSSYNEQFF. The CDR3, as DNA: TGCGCCAGCAGCTTGTTGAGCCAAAGCTCCTACAATGAGCAGTTCTTC.

The rearrangement joins TRBV28 to TRBJ2-1; 8 bases fit TRBD2. CDR1 is MDHEN and CDR2 is SYDVKM in the germline V gene. CDR3 length: 16 amino acids. Losses at the gene ends were 6 bases for V and 0 bases for J; bases not matched to a gene: 7. The CDR3 sequence is CASRKTSGGSYNEQFF. The CDR3 region has the DNA TGTGCCAGCAGAAAAACTAGCGGAGGCTCCTACAATGAGCAGTTCTTC.

This clone was seen only once. The CDR3 bases are TGTGCCACCAGCAGTTATGAAGGGGGGGGCCCTGAAGCTTTCTTT. This codes for CATSSYEGGGPEAFF. The chain uses TRBV15 and TRBJ1-1, with a tentative D call TRBD1 (6 bases). This CDR3 contains 15 residues. Germline V gives CDR1 LNHNV, CDR2 YYDKDF (reference sequence). With 3 bases removed from V and 6 bases from J, the gap between germline ends came to 17 bases.

The rearrangement joins TRBV27 to TRBJ1-2; a weak D match, TRBD1 (5 bases). The CDR3 is 12 residues long. Trimming stripped 10 bases from V and 2 bases from J, with 11 bases between. Per germline, CDR1 MNHEY and CDR2 SMNVEV (reference sequence). CDR3 sequence: CATLTANYGYTF. In DNA form, the CDR3 reads TGTGCCACCCTGACAGCAAACTATGGCTACACCTTC.

The CDR3 bases are TGTGCCAGCAGCCGGGGTCGGACAGGGTTTAGGACAGATACGCAGTATTTT. This translates into CASSRGRTGFRTDTQYF. The chain uses TRBV7-9 and TRBJ2-3, with 8 nucleotides matching TRBD1. Trimming cost V 5 bases and J 3 bases; bases outside gene matches: 13. CDR3 length: 17 residues. Germline V gives CDR1 SEHNR, CDR2 FQNEAQ (reference sequence).

This clone was seen only a few times. The chain carries TRBV4-1 and TRBJ1-6, with D tentatively TRBD1 (6 bases). Germline CDR1 and CDR2: MGHRA and YSYEKL. This CDR3 is 16 amino acids long. Trimming stripped 5 bases from V and 11 bases from J, with 22 bases between. The CDR3 region is CASSERGGPAAAPLHF. CDR3 bases: TGCGCCAGCAGCGAAAGGGGGGGGCCGGCGGCCGCACCCCTCCACTTT.